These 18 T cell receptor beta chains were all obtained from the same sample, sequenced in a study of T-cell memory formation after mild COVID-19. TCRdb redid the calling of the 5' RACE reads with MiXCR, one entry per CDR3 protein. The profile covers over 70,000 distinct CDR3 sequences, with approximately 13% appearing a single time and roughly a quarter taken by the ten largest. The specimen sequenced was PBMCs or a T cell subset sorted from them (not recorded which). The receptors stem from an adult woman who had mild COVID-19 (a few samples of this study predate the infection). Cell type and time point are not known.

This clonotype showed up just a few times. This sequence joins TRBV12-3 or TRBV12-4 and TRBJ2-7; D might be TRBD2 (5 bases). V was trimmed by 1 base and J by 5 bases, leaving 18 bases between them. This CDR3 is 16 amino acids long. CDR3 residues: CASSLVGFGVINEQYF. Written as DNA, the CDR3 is TGTGCCAGCAGTTTAGTAGGTTTCGGGGTTATAAACGAGCAGTACTTC.

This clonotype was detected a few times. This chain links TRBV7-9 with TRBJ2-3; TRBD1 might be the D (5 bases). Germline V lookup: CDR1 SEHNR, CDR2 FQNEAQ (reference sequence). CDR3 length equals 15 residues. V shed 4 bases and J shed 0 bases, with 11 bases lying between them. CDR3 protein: CASSSTASSTDTQYF. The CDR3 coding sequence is TGTGCCAGCAGCTCGACAGCCTCTAGCACAGATACGCAGTATTTT.

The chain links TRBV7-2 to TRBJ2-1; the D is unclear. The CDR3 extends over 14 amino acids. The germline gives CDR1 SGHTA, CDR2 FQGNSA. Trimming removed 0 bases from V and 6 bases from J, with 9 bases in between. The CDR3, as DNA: TGTGCCAGCAGCTTAGCGTTAATAGCCAATGAGCAGTTCTTC. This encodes CASSLALIANEQFF.

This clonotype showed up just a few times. CDR3 region: CASSPLGDEQYF. The CDR3 coding sequence is TGCGCCAGCAGCCCCCTGGGTGACGAGCAGTACTTC. The V gene is TRBV4-1, the J gene TRBJ2-7; D not resolved. V lost 4 bases and J 5 bases, leaving 9 bases between the germline ends. Germline CDR1 reads MGHRA; CDR2 reads YSYEKL. CDR3 length: 12 amino acids.

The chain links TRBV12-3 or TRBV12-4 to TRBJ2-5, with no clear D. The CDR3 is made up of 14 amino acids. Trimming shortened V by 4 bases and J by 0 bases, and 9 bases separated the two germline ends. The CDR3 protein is CASSYNLYQETQYF. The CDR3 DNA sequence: TGTGCCAGCAGTTATAACTTGTACCAAGAGACCCAGTACTTC.

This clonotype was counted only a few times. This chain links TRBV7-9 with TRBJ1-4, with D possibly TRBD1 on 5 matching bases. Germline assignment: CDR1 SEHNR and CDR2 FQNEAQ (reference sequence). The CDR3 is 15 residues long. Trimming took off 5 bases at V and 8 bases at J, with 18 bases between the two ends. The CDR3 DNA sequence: TGTGCCAGCAGCCCCAGCGAACGGGGGAGGGAAAAACTGTTTTTT. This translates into CASSPSERGREKLFF.

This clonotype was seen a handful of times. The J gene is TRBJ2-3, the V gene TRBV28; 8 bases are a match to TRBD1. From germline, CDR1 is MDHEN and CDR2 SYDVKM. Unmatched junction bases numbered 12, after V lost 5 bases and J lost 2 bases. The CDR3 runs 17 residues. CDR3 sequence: CASSPRPRDRNTDTQYF. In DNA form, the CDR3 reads TGTGCCAGCAGTCCGAGACCCCGGGACAGGAACACAGATACGCAGTATTTT.

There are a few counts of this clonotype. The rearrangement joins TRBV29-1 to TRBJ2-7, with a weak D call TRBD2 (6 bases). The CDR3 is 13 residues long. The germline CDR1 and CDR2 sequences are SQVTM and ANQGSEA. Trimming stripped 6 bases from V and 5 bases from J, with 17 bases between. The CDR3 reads CSVLSTSSDEQYF. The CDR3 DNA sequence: TGCAGCGTCCTTTCCACCTCTAGCGACGAGCAGTACTTC.

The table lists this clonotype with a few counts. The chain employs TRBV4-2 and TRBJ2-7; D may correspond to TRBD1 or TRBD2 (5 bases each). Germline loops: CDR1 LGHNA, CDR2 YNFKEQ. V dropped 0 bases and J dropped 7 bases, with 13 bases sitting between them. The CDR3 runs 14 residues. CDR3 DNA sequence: TGTGCCAGCAGCCAAGATCTCGAGGGGAGAGAGCAGTACTTC. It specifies CASSQDLEGREQYF.

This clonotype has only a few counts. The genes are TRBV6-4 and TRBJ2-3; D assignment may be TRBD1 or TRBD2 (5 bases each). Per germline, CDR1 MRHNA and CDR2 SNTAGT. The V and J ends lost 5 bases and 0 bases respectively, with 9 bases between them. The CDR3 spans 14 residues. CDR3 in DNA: TGTGCCAGCAGTATCCGGGGCAGCACAGATACGCAGTATTTT. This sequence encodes CASSIRGSTDTQYF.

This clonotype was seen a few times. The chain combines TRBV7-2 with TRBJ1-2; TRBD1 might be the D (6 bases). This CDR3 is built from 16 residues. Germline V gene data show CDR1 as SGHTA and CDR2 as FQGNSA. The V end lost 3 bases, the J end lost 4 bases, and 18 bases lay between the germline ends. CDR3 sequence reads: CASSLDSRRVRYGYTF. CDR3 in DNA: TGTGCCAGCAGCTTGGACAGCCGGAGAGTCCGCTATGGCTACACCTTC.

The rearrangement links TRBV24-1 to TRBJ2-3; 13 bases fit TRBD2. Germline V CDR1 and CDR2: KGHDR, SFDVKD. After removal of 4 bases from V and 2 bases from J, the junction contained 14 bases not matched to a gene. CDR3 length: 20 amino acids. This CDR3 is CATSDSSRGLAGVLTDTQYF. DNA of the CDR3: TGTGCCACCAGTGACTCCTCCCGCGGACTAGCGGGGGTCCTCACAGATACGCAGTATTTT.

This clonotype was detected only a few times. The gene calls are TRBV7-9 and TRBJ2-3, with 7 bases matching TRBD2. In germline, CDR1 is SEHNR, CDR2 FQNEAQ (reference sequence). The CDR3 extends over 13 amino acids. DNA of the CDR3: TGTGCGATCAAGCGGGGAATGCCAGATACGCAGTATTTT. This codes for CAIKRGMPDTQYF.

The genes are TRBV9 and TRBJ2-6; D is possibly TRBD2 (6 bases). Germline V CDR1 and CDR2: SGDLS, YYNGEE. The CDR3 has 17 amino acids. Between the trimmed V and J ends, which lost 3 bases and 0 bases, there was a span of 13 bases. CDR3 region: CASSGLGRSSGANVLTF. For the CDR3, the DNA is TGTGCCAGCAGCGGACTAGGGCGAAGCTCTGGGGCCAACGTCCTGACTTTC.

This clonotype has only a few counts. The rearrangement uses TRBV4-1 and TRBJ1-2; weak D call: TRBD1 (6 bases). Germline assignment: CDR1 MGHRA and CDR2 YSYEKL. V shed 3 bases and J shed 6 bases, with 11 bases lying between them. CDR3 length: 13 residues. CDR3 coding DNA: TGCGCCAGCAGCCACCAGGGGATTGATGGCTACACCTTC. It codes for CASSHQGIDGYTF.

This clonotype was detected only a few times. The CDR3 loop reads CASSETGKAGYTF. In DNA, the CDR3 is TGTGCCAGCAGCGAGACAGGGAAGGCAGGCTACACCTTC. The genes are TRBV5-6 and TRBJ1-2; 7 nucleotides align to TRBD1. J gave up 8 bases and V 4 bases, and 8 bases lay outside the gene matches. Germline V gives CDR1 SGHDT, CDR2 YYEEEE. The CDR3 is 13 amino acids.

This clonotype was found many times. The CDR3 DNA reads TGTGCCAGCAGCTTCGGCGGGATTGGTGCCTACAATGAGCAGTTCTTC. It encodes CASSFGGIGAYNEQFF. V gene TRBV7-2 combines with J gene TRBJ2-1, with D maybe TRBD2 (6 bases). Trimming removed 3 bases from V and 2 bases from J, with 14 bases in between. CDR1 SGHTA and CDR2 FQGNSA come from the germline V gene. The CDR3 has 16 residues.

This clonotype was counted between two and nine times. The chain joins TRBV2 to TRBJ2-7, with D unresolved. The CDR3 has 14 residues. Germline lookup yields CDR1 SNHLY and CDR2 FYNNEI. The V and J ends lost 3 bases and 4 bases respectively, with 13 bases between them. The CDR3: CASSDFTTSYEQYF. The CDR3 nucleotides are TGTGCCAGCAGTGATTTTACGACATCTTACGAGCAGTACTTC.